This T cell receptor (beta chain) stems from a study of beta chain features in type 1 diabetes. The sequenced template was cDNA made from the entire isolated RNA. The assay was immunoSEQ multiplex PCR, and TCRdb's table has in-frame clones only and misses some. The top ten hold about 0.011% of the sample, which has under 350,000 clones, about 23% seen once. Study conclusions and caveats: In all four CD4+ subsets, TCRB CDR3 length was significantly, moderately reduced in type 1 diabetes.

Note on this clone: Its specificity is unknown.

CDR1 and CDR2 (germline): GTSNPN, SVGIG (reference sequence). The length of the CDR3 is 12 residues. V was pared by 3 bases and J by 4 bases, with 0 bases of the junction left unmatched. The sequencing sample was made of naive CD4+ T cells from blood. The V and J genes are TRBV30 and TRBJ2-7; the match to TRBD1 covers 10 bases. This sequence was found in a woman aged 25 to 39 with type 1 diabetes. CDR3 region: CAWRGQGYEQYF. In DNA, the CDR3 is TGTGCCTGGAGGGGACAGGGGTACGAGCAGTACTTC.